A selection of T cell receptor delta chains follows, all from one sample in a study of gamma-delta chains in newborns, infants, children. TCRdb fed the reads to CATT. The data show 14,000 to 15,000 delta-chain clones, approximately 7% seen once. The sequencing input was blood. These receptors were obtained from a child who was a newborn, infant or young child, either healthy, febrile or measles-vaccinated (not recorded which). The CDR3 runs from the conserved cysteine through the conserved F or W. The order of the fields is J gene, clone size, D gene, CDR3 length, V gene, CDR3 DNA, CDR3 protein. A D gene is named only where the DNA matches it firmly. Part of the rows lack a size; the others show once, few, many or a class for expanded clones.

>TRDJ3|few|TRDD3|19|TRDV2
TGTGCCTGTGACACCGTACTGGGGGATGCAGCCTGGGACACCCGACAGATGTTTTTC
CACDTVLGDAAWDTRQMFF
>TRDJ3|few|NA|17|TRDV2
TGTGCCTGTGACCGATTACTGGCCTCCTGGGACACCCGACAGATGTTTTTC
CACDRLLASWDTRQMFF
>TRDJ3|NA|TRDD3|15|TRDV2
TGTGCCTGGGGGATAGGCTCCTGGGACACCCGACAGATGTTTTTC
CAWGIGSWDTRQMFF
>TRDJ1|NA|TRDD3|15|TRDV3
TGTGCCCTACTGGGGGATACAGGGTACACCGATAAACTCATCTTT
CALLGDTGYTDKLIF
>TRDJ2|NA|TRDD3|16|TRDV2
TGTGCCTGTGACACCGTAAGGGATACTCTGACAGCACAACTCTTCTTT
CACDTVRDTLTAQLFF
>TRDJ3|NA|TRDD3|20|TRDV2
TGTGCCTGTGACACCGTGGACTGGGGGTCGAGCTCCTGGGACACCCGACAGATGTTTTTC
CACDTVDWGSSSWDTRQMFF
>TRDJ3|NA|TRDD3|20|TRDV2
TGTGCCTGTGACAAAGTACTGGGGCTTCTAACCTCCTGGGACACCCGCCAGATGTTTTTC
CACDKVLGLLTSWDTRQMFF
>TRDJ1|NA|TRDD3|17|TRAV29/DV5
TGTGCAGCAAGCGGTTCCTACTGGGGGATACGCCGCGATAAACTCATCTTT
CAASGSYWGIRRDKLIF
>TRDJ3|few|NA|17|TRDV2
TGTGCCTGTGACACCTGGGGATGGACCTGGGACACCCGACAGATGTTTTTC
CACDTWGWTWDTRQMFF
>TRDJ1|few|NA|16|TRDV2
TGTGCCTGTGACGTACTGGGTCTCCCGTACACCGATAAACTCATCTTT
CACDVLGLPYTDKLIF
>TRDJ3|NA|TRDD3|19|TRDV2
TGTGCCTGTGACACTACTGGGGGATTCGCCTCCTGGGACACCCGACAGATGTTTTTC
CACDTTGGFASWDTRQMFF
>TRDJ2|few|TRDD3|15|TRDV2
TGTGCCTGTGAGAGACTGGGGGATTCGACAGCACAACTCTTCTTT
CACERLGDSTAQLFF
>TRDJ3|NA|TRDD3|18|TRDV2
TGTGCCTGTGACTGGGGGAACCTAATTGACTGGGACACCCGACAGATGTTTTTC
CACDWGNLIDWDTRQMFF
>TRDJ3|NA|TRDD3|21|TRDV2
TGTGCCTGTGACACCGTACTGGGGGATAAAAAAAGCTCCTGGGACACCCAACAGATGTTTTTC
CACDTVLGDKKSSWDTQQMFF
>TRDJ3|NA|TRDD3|22|TRDV2
TGTGCCTGTGACACCGGAAGTACTGGGGGACAATCCGGCTCCTGGGACACCCGACAGATGTTTTTC
CACDTGSTGGQSGSWDTRQMFF
>TRDJ1|NA|NA|14|TRDV2
TGTGCCTGTGACATACCGGGGGTCACCGATAAATTCATCTTT
CACDIPGVTDKFIF
>TRDJ3|NA|TRDD3|18|TRDV2
TGTGCCTGTGACGGACTGGGGGATGCCGCCTGGGACACCCGACAGATGTTTTTC
CACDGLGDAAWDTRQMFF
>TRDJ3|few|TRDD3|20|TRDV2
TGTGCCTGTGAAGAGGTGGGGGATACCGGGAGCTCCTGGGACACCCGACAGATGTTTTTC
CACEEVGDTGSSWDTRQMFF
>TRDJ3|NA|TRDD3|19|TRDV2
TGTGCCTGTGACTCCTTACTGGGGGATACGCGATGGGACACCCGACAGATGTTTTTC
CACDSLLGDTRWDTRQMFF
>TRDJ3|NA|TRDD3|19|TRDV2
TGTGCCTGTGACACACTTACTGGGGGATACTCCTGGGACACCCGACAGATGTTTTTC
CACDTLTGGYSWDTRQMFF
>TRDJ3|NA|NA|16|TRDV2
TGTGCCTGTGACTGGGGGGGAGCCTGGGACACCCGACAGATGTTTTTC
CACDWGGAWDTRQMFF
>TRDJ3|few|TRDD3|20|TRDV2
TGTGCCTGTGACCTGGTACTGGGGGCCCCTTCGTCCTGGGACACCCGACAGATGTTTTTC
CACDLVLGAPSSWDTRQMFF
>TRDJ3|few|NA|15|TRDV2
TGTGCCTGTGACAAAGTACCCTGGGACACCCGACAGATGTTTTTC
CACDKVPWDTRQMFF
>TRDJ3|few|TRDD3|18|TRDV2
TGTGCCTGTGACACCGCGGGGATAAGCTCCTGGGACACCCGACAGATGTTTTTC
CACDTAGISSWDTRQMFF
>TRDJ3|few|TRDD3|21|TRDV2
TGTGCCTGTGACACCGTACTGGGGGTTACGCTAGTCTCCTGGGGCACCCGACAGATGTTTTTC
CACDTVLGVTLVSWGTRQMFF
>TRDJ1|few|TRDD3|14|TRDV2
TGTGCCTGTGACATACTGGGGGCCGACGATAAACTCATCTTT
CACDILGADDKLIF
>TRDJ3|NA|NA|18|TRDV2
TGTGCCTGTGACACCGTTCTGAGGGGCTCCTGGGACACCCGACAGATGTTTTTC
CACDTVLRGSWDTRQMFF
>TRDJ3|NA|TRDD3|20|TRDV2
TGTGCCTGTGACACCGTTCTGGGGATACTAAGCTCCTGGGACACCCGACAGATGTTTTTC
CACDTVLGILSSWDTRQMFF
>TRDJ2|NA|TRDD3|14|TRDV2
TGTGCCTGTGACACACTGGGGTTGACAGCACAACTCTTCTTT
CACDTLGLTAQLFF
>TRDJ2|large|TRDD3|15|TRDV2
TGTGCCTGTGACGTACTGGGGGATTTGACAGCACAACTCTTCTTT
CACDVLGDLTAQLFF
>TRDJ1|NA|TRDD3|20|TRAV29/DV5
TGTGCAGCAAGCGGGGATCCCTTAACTGGGGGATACGGGGACACCGATAAACTCATCTTT
CAASGDPLTGGYGDTDKLIF
>TRDJ3|NA|TRDD3|20|TRDV2
TGTGCCTGTGACGTACTGGGGGATACCTCTAGCTCCTGGGACACCCGACAGATGTTTTTC
CACDVLGDTSSSWDTRQMFF
>TRDJ1|medium-sized|TRDD3|14|TRDV2
TGTGCCTGTGACAACTGGGGGATAACCGATAAACTCATCTTT
CACDNWGITDKLIF
>TRDJ3|NA|TRDD3|17|TRDV2
TGTGCCTGTGGCAAACTGGGGGGCTCCTGGGACACCCGACAGATGTTCTTC
CACGKLGGSWDTRQMFF
>TRDJ3|NA|TRDD3|19|TRDV2
TGTGCCTGTGACTACTCCTACTGGGGGAGCTCCTGGGACACCCGACAGATGTTTTTC
CACDYSYWGSSWDTRQMFF
>TRDJ3|NA|TRDD3|19|TRDV2
TGTGCCTGTGACACTCTGGGGATACGGAGCTCCTGGGACACCCGACAGATGTTTTTC
CACDTLGIRSSWDTRQMFF
>TRDJ3|few|TRDD3|20|TRDV2
TGTGCCTGTGACAAAGTACTGGGGGACCCAAGCTCCTGGGACACCCGACAGATGTTTTTC
CACDKVLGDPSSWDTRQMFF
>TRDJ1|NA|TRDD3|16|TRDV2
TGTGCCTGTGACATACTGGGGGATACTGACACTAATAAACTCATCTTT
CACDILGDTDTNKLIF
>TRDJ3|few|NA|18|TRDV2
TGTGCCTGTGACACCATGGGGCCGAGCTCCTGGGACACCCGACAGATGTTTTTC
CACDTMGPSSWDTRQMFF
>TRDJ3|few|NA|18|TRDV2
TGTGCCTGTGACACCGTAGGCCCCTGGTCCTGGGACACCCGACAGATGTTTTTC
CACDTVGPWSWDTRQMFF
>TRDJ1|many|NA|15|TRDV2
TGTGCCTGTGACACCGGGAAGGGGGGCGCCGATAAACTCATCTTT
CACDTGKGGADKLIF
>TRDJ3|few|TRDD3|19|TRDV2
TGTGCCTGTGACCACGTACTGGGGGATACGTCCTGGGACACCCGACAGATGTTTTTC
CACDHVLGDTSWDTRQMFF